The T cell receptor beta chain under discussion was sequenced for a study of blood T cell repertoires in COVID-19. Across the study: The United States, Italy and Spain provided the acute and convalescent COVID-19 samples. Sources were T cells, B-cell-depleted T cells, or PBMCs; the material itself was cDNA or gDNA.

Under the authors' procedure: Amplification of reference gene primers provided the estimated nucleated cell counts. Assay used: immunoSEQ multiplex PCR; TCRdb lists only in-frame clones, some missing. The V and J calls and clone size were taken over from that table, and D and trimming were inferred from the DNA. The table lists about 300,000 clones, 88% of them singletons. V dropped 5 bases and J dropped 7; count of bases not matched to a gene: 4. The CDR3 extends over 13 amino acids. The germline V gene encodes CDR1 MRHNA and CDR2 SNTAGT. The receptor's source is a man between 18 and 35 years old with active or convalescent COVID-19. The chain recombines TRBV6-4 with TRBJ2-1; 8 bases match TRBD1. Sequenced: peripheral blood. For the CDR3, the DNA is TGTGCCAGCAGTACGGACAGGGCTAATGAGCAGTTCTTC. Translation gives CASSTDRANEQFF.